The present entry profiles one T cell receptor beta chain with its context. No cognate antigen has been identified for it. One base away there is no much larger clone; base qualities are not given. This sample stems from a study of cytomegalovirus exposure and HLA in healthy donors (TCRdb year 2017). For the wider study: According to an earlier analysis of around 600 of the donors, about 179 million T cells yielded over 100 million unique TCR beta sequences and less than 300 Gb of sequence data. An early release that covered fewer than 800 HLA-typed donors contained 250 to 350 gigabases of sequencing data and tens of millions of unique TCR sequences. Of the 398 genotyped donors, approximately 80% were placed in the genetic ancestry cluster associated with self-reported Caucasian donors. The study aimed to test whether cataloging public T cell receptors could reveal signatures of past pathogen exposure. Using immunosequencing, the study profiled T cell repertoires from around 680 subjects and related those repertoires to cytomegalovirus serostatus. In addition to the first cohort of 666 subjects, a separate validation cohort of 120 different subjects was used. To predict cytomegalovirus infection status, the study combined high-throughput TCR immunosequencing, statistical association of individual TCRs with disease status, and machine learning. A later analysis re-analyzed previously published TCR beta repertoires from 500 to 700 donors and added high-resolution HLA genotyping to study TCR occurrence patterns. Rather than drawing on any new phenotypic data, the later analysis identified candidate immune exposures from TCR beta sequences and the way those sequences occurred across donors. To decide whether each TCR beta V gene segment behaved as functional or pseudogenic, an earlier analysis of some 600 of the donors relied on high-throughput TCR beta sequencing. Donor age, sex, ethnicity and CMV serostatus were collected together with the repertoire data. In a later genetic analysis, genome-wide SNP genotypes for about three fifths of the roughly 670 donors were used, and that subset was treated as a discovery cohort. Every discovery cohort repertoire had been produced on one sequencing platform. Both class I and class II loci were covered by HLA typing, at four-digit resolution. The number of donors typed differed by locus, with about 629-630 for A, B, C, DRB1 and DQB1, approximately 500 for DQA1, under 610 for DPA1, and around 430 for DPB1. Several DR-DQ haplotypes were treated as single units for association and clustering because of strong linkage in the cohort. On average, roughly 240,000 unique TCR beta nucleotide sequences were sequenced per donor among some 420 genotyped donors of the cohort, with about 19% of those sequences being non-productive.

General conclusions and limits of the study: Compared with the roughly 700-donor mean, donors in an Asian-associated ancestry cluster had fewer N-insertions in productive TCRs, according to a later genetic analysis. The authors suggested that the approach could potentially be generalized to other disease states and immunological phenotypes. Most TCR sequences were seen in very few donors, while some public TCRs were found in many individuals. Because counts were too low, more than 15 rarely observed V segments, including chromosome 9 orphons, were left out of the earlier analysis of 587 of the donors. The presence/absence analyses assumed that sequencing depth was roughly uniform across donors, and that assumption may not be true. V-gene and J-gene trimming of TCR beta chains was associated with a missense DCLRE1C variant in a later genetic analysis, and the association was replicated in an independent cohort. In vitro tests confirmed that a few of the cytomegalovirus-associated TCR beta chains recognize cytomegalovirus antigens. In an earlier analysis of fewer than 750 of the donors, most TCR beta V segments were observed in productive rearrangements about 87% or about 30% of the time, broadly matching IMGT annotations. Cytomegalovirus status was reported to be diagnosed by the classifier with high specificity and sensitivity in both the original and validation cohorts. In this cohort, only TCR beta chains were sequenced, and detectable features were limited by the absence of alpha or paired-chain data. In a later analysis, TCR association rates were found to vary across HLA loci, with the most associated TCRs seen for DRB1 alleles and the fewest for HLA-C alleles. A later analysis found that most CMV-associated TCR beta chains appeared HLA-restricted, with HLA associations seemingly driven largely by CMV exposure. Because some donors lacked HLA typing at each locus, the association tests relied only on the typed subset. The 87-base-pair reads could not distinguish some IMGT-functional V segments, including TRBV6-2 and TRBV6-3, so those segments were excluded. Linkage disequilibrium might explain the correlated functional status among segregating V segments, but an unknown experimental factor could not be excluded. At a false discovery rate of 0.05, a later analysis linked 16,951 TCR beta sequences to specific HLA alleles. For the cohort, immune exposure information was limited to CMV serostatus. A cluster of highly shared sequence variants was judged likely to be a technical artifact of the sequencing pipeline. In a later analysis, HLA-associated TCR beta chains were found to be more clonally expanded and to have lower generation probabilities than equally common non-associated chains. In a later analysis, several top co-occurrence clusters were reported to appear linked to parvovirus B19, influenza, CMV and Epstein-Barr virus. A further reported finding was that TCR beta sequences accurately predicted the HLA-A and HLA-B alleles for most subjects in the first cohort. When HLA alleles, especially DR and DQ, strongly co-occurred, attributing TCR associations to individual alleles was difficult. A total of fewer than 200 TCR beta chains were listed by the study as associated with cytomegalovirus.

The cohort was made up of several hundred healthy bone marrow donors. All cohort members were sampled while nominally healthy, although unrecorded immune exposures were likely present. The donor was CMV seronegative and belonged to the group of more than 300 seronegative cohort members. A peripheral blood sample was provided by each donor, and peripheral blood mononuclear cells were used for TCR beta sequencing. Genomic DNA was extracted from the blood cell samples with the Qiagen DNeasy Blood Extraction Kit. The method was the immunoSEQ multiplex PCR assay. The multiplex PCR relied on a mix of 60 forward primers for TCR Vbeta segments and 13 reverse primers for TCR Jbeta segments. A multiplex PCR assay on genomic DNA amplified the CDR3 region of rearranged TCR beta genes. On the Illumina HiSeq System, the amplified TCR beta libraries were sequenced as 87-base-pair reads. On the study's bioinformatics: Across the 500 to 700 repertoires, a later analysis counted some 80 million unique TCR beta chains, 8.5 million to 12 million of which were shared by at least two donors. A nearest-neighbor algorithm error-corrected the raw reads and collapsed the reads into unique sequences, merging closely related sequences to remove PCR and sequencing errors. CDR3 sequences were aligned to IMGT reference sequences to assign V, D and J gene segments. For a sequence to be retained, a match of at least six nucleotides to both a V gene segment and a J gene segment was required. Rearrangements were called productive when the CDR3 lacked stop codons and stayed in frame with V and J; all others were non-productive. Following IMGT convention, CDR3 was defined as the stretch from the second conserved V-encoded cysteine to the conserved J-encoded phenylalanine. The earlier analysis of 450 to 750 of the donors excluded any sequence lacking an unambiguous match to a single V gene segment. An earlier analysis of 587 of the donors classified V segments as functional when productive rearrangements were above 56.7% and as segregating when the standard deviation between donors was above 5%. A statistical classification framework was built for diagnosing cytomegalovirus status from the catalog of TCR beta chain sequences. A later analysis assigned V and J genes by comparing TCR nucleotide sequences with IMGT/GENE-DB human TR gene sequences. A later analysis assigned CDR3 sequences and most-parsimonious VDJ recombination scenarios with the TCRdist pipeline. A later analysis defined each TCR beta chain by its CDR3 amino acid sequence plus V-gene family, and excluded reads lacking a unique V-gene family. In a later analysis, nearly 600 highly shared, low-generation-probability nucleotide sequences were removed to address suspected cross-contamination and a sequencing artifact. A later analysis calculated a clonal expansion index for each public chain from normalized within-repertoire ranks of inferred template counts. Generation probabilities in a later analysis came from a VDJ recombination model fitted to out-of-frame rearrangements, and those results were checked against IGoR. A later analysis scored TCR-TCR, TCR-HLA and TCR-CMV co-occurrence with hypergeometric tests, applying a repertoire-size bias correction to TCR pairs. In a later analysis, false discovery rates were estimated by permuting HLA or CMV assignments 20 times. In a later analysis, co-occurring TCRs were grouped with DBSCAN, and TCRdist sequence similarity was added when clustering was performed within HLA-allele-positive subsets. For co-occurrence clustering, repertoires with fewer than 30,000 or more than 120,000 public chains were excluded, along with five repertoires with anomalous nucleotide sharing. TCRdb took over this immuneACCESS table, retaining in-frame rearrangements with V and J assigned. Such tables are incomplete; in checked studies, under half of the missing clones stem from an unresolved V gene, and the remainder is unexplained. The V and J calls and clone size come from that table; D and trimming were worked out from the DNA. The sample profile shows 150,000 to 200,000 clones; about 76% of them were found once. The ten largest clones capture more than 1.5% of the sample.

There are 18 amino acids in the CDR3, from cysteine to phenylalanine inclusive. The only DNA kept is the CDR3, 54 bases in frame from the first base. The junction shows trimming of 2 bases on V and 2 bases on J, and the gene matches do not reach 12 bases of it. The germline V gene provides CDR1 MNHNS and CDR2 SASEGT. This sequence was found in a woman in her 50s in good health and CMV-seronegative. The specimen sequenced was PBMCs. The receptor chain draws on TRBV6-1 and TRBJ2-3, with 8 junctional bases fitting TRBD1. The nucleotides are TGTGCCAGCAGTGAATTCGCCAGGACAGGGAGTCTCACAGATACGCAGTATTTT. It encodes CASSEFARTGSLTDTQYF.